The 26 T cell receptor beta chains presented below share a single source sample, sequenced in a study of blood T cell repertoires in COVID-19. Measured with immunoSEQ multiplex PCR; TCRdb has only the in-frame clones, and not every one. There are 100,000 to 150,000 clones in the sample; approximately 90% occur only once, and more than 2% lies in the top ten. The sample consisted of peripheral blood. These receptors were obtained from a man between 65 and 85 years old with active COVID-19.

This chain uses TRBV28 with TRBJ2-7; 9 nucleotides line up with TRBD1. CDR3 length: 15 amino acids. Germline V gives CDR1 MDHEN, CDR2 SYDVKM. Unmatched junction bases numbered 8, after V lost 6 bases and J lost 2 bases. CDR3 coding DNA: TGTGCCAGCAGGGGCACAGGGGGCGCGGCCTACGAGCAGTACTTC. Its protein product is CASRGTGGAAYEQYF.

In its sample, this clone was seen a few times. The chain couples TRBV11-3 to TRBJ2-1; D call uncertain. Looked up from germline, CDR1 is SGHNT and CDR2 is YENEEA. The germline V and J ends were trimmed by 1 base and 6 bases, with 4 bases remaining between them. The CDR3 totals 12 residues. This CDR3 reads CASSLASNEQFF. CDR3 DNA: TGTGCCAGCAGCTTAGCCAGCAATGAGCAGTTCTTC.

The chain has TRBV7-2 and TRBJ2-7; the match to TRBD2 covers 7 bases. Germline trimming cut 5 bases from V and 3 bases from J; bases unmatched to any gene: 7. In germline, CDR1 is SGHTA, CDR2 FQGNSA. The CDR3 is made up of 14 amino acids. CDR3 coding DNA: TGTGCCAGCAGCAGGACCGCGGGGGTCTACGAGCAGTACTTC. Translation: CASSRTAGVYEQYF.

V usage is TRBV28 and J usage is TRBJ2-7; no clear D. With 5 bases removed from V and 0 bases from J, the gap between germline ends came to 17 bases. The CDR3 runs 16 residues. From germline, CDR1 is MDHEN and CDR2 SYDVKM. CDR3 DNA: TGTGCCAGCAGTCCCCTTAGACTCCGAAGCTCCTACGAGCAGTACTTC. Translated, it gives CASSPLRLRSSYEQYF.

The CDR3 DNA sequence: TGTGCCAGCAGCTTAGCAACCCCGCGAGGCCACGAGCAGTACTTC. Translating gives CASSLATPRGHEQYF. The chain recombines TRBV7-6 with TRBJ2-7; D not certain. The germline V gene encodes CDR1 SGHVS and CDR2 FNYEAQ. CDR3 length: 15 amino acids. V was pared by 0 bases and J by 5 bases, with 14 bases between.

This rearrangement joins TRBV18 to TRBJ2-1; D call uncertain. Looked up from germline, CDR1 is KGHSH and CDR2 is LQKENI. This CDR3 is 17 amino acids long. The V end lost 3 bases, the J end lost 0 bases, and 15 bases lay between the germline ends. The CDR3 nucleotides are TGTGCCAGCTCACCGTCGAGAGGCGGAAGCTCCTACAATGAGCAGTTCTTC. Translating gives CASSPSRGGSSYNEQFF.

J is TRBJ2-1 and V is TRBV25-1; D possibly corresponds to TRBD1 (5 bases). There are 14 residues in the CDR3. Germline CDR1 MGHDK, CDR2 SYGVNS. Trimming removed 3 bases at V and 6 bases at J, with 12 bases between. This CDR3 reads CASSENQGFNEQFF. The CDR3 DNA reads TGTGCCAGCAGTGAGAATCAGGGTTTCAATGAGCAGTTCTTC.

This chain joins TRBV5-1 and TRBJ1-5, with 8 bases that match TRBD1. CDR1 is SGHRS, CDR2 YFSETQ, per germline. The length of the CDR3 is 16 residues. The V gene end was trimmed by 0 bases and the J gene end by 0 bases; junction bases not matched to a gene: 2. The CDR3 DNA follows: TGCGCCAGCAGCTTGGACAGGGGGTATAGCAATCAGCCCCAGCATTTT. Protein sequence: CASSLDRGYSNQPQHF.

The rearrangement joins TRBV2 to TRBJ2-7; 7 nucleotides match TRBD1. J gave up 0 bases and V 7 bases, and 6 bases lay outside the gene matches. Germline CDR1 is SNHLY and CDR2 is FYNNEI. This CDR3 has 14 amino acids. CDR3 region: CASKGQASSYEQYF. CDR3 DNA sequence: TGTGCCAGCAAAGGACAGGCCTCCTCCTACGAGCAGTACTTC.

This sequence joins TRBV7-9 and TRBJ1-1; 7 positions match TRBD1. This CDR3 has 14 amino acids. Germline V gene data show CDR1 as SEHNR and CDR2 as FQNEAQ (reference sequence). V gave up 5 bases and J gave up 0 bases; unmatched junction bases: 3. The CDR3 nucleotides read TGTGCCAGCAGCCCCGGGACAGTGAACACTGAAGCTTTCTTT. Its translation: CASSPGTVNTEAFF.

V usage is TRBV9 and J usage is TRBJ2-2; D possibly corresponds to TRBD2 (5 bases). The CDR3 runs to 13 residues. V was trimmed by 4 bases and J by 8 bases, leaving 12 bases between them. Germline CDR1 and CDR2: SGDLS and YYNGEE. CDR3 bases: TGTGCCAGCAGCCACGGGGTACGAGGGGAGCTGTTTTTT. It yields the protein CASSHGVRGELFF.

The CDR3 coding sequence is TGTGCCAGCAGCCTACCCGGACTAGCGGGAGGGCCGGACAATGAGCAGTTCTTC. This gives the protein CASSLPGLAGGPDNEQFF. This rearrangement joins TRBV7-3 to TRBJ2-1; 15 bases line up with TRBD2. The CDR3 totals 18 residues. Germline CDR1 is SGHTA and CDR2 is FQGTGA. The V and J ends lost 5 bases and 5 bases, in that order; junction bases with no gene match: 10.

The chain links TRBV5-1 to TRBJ2-7, with 9 positions matching TRBD2. V trimming: 1 base; J trimming: 4 bases; junction bases outside the gene matches: 6. The V gene's germline CDR1 is SGHRS and CDR2 YFSETQ. The CDR3 extends over 15 amino acids. This CDR3 is CASSLIGAGGYEQYF. CDR3 bases: TGCGCCAGCAGCTTGATCGGGGCGGGAGGGTACGAGCAGTACTTC.

The chain carries TRBV19 and TRBJ2-1, with D possibly TRBD2 on 5 matching bases. The CDR3 totals 15 residues. Trimming took 4 bases from V and 7 from J, leaving 17 bases between them. Germline V gene sequence: CDR1 LNHDA, CDR2 SQIVND (reference sequence). CDR3 region: CASSTPSGPGNEQFF. The CDR3 DNA follows: TGTGCCAGTAGTACCCCGTCCGGACCGGGGAATGAGCAGTTCTTC.

The chain uses TRBV19 and TRBJ1-1; D not resolved. The germline V and J ends were trimmed by 7 bases and 0 bases, with 9 bases remaining between them. CDR1 LNHDA and CDR2 SQIVND come from the germline V gene (reference sequence). This CDR3 is 13 amino acids long. CDR3 DNA sequence: TGTGCCAGTAAGAGAAACCTGAACACTGAAGCTTTCTTT. Encoded protein: CASKRNLNTEAFF.

The chain carries TRBV11-3 and TRBJ2-7; 8 bases agree with TRBD2. The CDR3 contains 14 residues. From germline, CDR1 is SGHNT and CDR2 YENEEA. V shed 1 base and J 4 bases; nucleotides not matched to a gene: 3. CDR3 region: CASSLAGGLYEQYF. CDR3 DNA: TGTGCCAGCAGCTTAGCGGGAGGGTTATACGAGCAGTACTTC.

The genes are TRBV4-1 and TRBJ1-4, with 7 bases lining up with TRBD1. Looked up from germline, CDR1 is MGHRA and CDR2 is YSYEKL. This CDR3 has 14 amino acids. Trimming took 4 bases from V and 3 from J; bases not matched to a gene: 2. The CDR3 nucleotides are TGCGCCAGCAGCCCCGGGACAGCTAATGAAAAACTGTTTTTT. Amino acid sequence: CASSPGTANEKLFF.

This chain joins TRBV28 and TRBJ2-5, with 10 bases fitting TRBD2. Germline CDR1 reads MDHEN; CDR2 reads SYDVKM. J gave up 5 bases and V 6 bases, and 3 bases lay outside the gene matches. The CDR3 runs to 13 residues. The CDR3 loop is CASRPSGSETQYF. The CDR3 region has the DNA TGTGCCAGCAGACCTAGCGGGAGTGAGACCCAGTACTTC.

The gene calls are TRBV5-6 and TRBJ1-1; 9 positions match TRBD1. The CDR3 totals 15 residues. CDR1 SGHDT and CDR2 YYEEEE come from the germline V gene. After removal of 1 base from V and 5 bases from J, the junction contained 6 bases not matched to a gene. CDR3 in DNA: TGTGCCAGCAGCTTGTGGGACAGGGAGAAAACTGAAGCTTTCTTT. Translation gives CASSLWDREKTEAFF.

This chain links TRBV12-3 or TRBV12-4 with TRBJ1-1; the D gene is possibly TRBD1 (5 bases). This CDR3 spans 13 amino acids. The germline V and J ends were trimmed by 5 bases and 11 bases, with 18 bases remaining between them. CDR3: CASSPLGGAIAFF. DNA of the CDR3: TGTGCCAGCAGTCCCCTCGGGGGTGCGATCGCTTTCTTT.

This clone was found a few times. The chain has TRBV29-1 and TRBJ2-7; TRBD2 aligns across 8 bases. Trimming took 5 bases from V and 3 from J; bases not matched to a gene: 3. This CDR3 region has 12 residues. The germline CDR1 and CDR2 sequences are SQVTM and ANQGSEA. The CDR3, as DNA: TGCAGCGTTCTGGCGGGAGGCTACGAGCAGTACTTC. Protein: CSVLAGGYEQYF.

This clone was observed a single time. This sequence joins TRBV5-1 and TRBJ2-3; a weak D match, TRBD1 (6 bases). CDR1 is SGHRS and CDR2 is YFSETQ in the germline V gene. There are 14 residues in the CDR3. V was clipped by 4 bases and J by 4 bases, with 13 bases between them. CDR3 in DNA: TGCGCCAGCAGCGTGACCCAGGGGTCAGATACGCAGTATTTT. Protein: CASSVTQGSDTQYF. The full variable domain, its missing parts supplied by reference TRBV5-1 and TRBJ2-3, is KAGVTQTPRYLIKTRGQQVTLSCSPISGHRSVSWYQQTPGQGLQFLFEYFSETQRNKGNFPGRFSGRQFSNSRSEMNVSTLELGDSALYLCASSVTQGSDTQYFGPGTRLTVL.

This clone showed up many times. V usage is TRBV28 and J usage is TRBJ1-6; tentatively, D is TRBD1 (6 bases). The CDR3 covers 15 residues. The V and J ends lost 6 bases and 4 bases respectively, with 13 bases between them. The V gene's germline CDR1 is MDHEN and CDR2 SYDVKM. CDR3 sequence (DNA): TGTGCCAGCAGAGTCCGGGACACTTATAATTCACCCCTCCACTTT. Protein product: CASRVRDTYNSPLHF.

The chain has TRBV5-6 and TRBJ2-1; D is unresolved. This CDR3 contains 11 residues. Per germline, CDR1 SGHDT and CDR2 YYEEEE. V gave up 0 bases and J gave up 9 bases, with 4 bases separating them. CDR3: CASSLVSEQFF. The CDR3 bases are TGTGCCAGCAGCTTGGTGAGTGAGCAGTTCTTC.

V gene TRBV6-5 combines with J gene TRBJ2-4, with D uncertain. Germline CDR1 reads MNHEY; CDR2 reads SVGAGI. The CDR3 contains 15 residues. Trimming cost V 6 bases and J 0 bases, with 12 bases left between them. The CDR3 region has the DNA TGTGCCAGCAGCCGCCGAGGTATAGCCAAAAACATTCAGTACTTC. Translating gives CASSRRGIAKNIQYF.

The DNA for the CDR3 is TGTGCCAGCACCACAGGGGCCCTATTAAGCTCCTACGAGCAGTACTTC. The encoded protein is CASTTGALLSSYEQYF. V and J are TRBV6-4 and TRBJ2-7, with 7 bases that match TRBD1. Trimming at V came to 7 bases and at J to 0 bases, leaving 12 bases not matched to a gene. CDR1 is MRHNA and CDR2 is SNTAGT in the germline V gene. The CDR3 extends over 16 amino acids.